Following are 31 T cell receptor beta chains from one sample sequenced in a study of T cells in Graves' hyperthyroidism and ophthalmopathy. It was RNA transcripts that yielded the amplified TCR beta CDR3 regions. TCR CDR3 regions were first amplified by RT-PCR with HTBI primers. Using its own MiXCR run on the multiplex PCR reads, TCRdb lists one record per CDR3 protein. The sample has hundreds of thousands of distinct CDR3 sequences; less than 15% are singletons. The material sequenced was blood. These receptors were obtained from a woman younger than 30 with Graves' hyperthyroidism.

In this sample, this clonotype turned up many times. The rearrangement joins TRBV20-1 to TRBJ2-3; 10 nucleotides line up with TRBD1. Germline V lookup: CDR1 DFQATT, CDR2 SNEGSKA (reference sequence). V gave up 6 bases and J gave up 11 bases; unmatched junction bases: 11. The CDR3 has 13 residues. The CDR3 sequence: CSASRDRGVEQYF. CDR3 nucleotides: TGCAGTGCCAGCCGGGACAGGGGTGTAGAGCAGTATTTT.

This chain joins TRBV12-3 or TRBV12-4 and TRBJ2-1; tentatively, D is TRBD1 (5 bases). This CDR3 spans 13 amino acids. Trimming pared 6 bases from V and 5 bases from J, leaving 11 bases between. The CDR3 here is CASSSDRNNEQFF. The CDR3 nucleotides are TGTGCCAGCAGCTCAGACAGAAACAATGAGCAGTTCTTC.

To note about this clonotype: Since a much larger clone is just one base distant, this may be a read error. This rearrangement joins TRBV28 to TRBJ1-2, with D uncertain. Per germline, CDR1 MDHEN and CDR2 SYDVKM. This CDR3 region has 14 residues. Trimming left V 1 base short and J 4 bases short, with 10 bases between. The CDR3 loop is CASSLFRSGYGYTF. In DNA, the CDR3 is TGTGCCAGCAGTTTATTCAGAAGTGGCTATGGCTACACCTTC.

The V call is TRBV2, the J call TRBJ2-1; 7 bases match TRBD1. CDR1 SNHLY and CDR2 FYNNEI come from the germline V gene. The trim removed 0 bases at V and 11 bases at J, leaving 4 bases unmatched. CDR3 length: 13 amino acids. The CDR3 region is CASSEARQGQQFF. The CDR3 DNA is TGTGCCAGCAGTGAAGCGCGACAGGGCCAGCAGTTCTTC.

There are many counts of this clonotype. The V and J genes are TRBV10-1 and TRBJ1-2, with a possible D match to TRBD1 (5 bases). Germline CDR1 WNHNN, CDR2 SYGVQD (reference sequence). The CDR3 has 12 amino acids. The ends were cut back, 4 bases at V and 7 bases at J, with 10 bases in the middle. The CDR3 nucleotides read TGCGCCAGCAGTGCCGGGACGGGTGGCTACACCTTC. Its protein product is CASSAGTGGYTF.

The sample holds many counts of this clonotype. The V call is TRBV7-8, the J call TRBJ2-5, with 12 positions matching TRBD2. The CDR3 totals 17 residues. V was clipped by 1 base and J by 5 bases; unmatched bases: 8. The germline V gene encodes CDR1 SGHVS and CDR2 FQNEAQ. This chain's CDR3 is CASSLVALAGGAETQYF. Here the CDR3 DNA reads TGTGCCAGCAGCTTAGTTGCGCTAGCGGGGGGGGCCGAGACCCAGTACTTC.

This clonotype appeared many times. V gene TRBV7-3 combines with J gene TRBJ2-2; 13 bases map to TRBD2. Losses at the gene ends were 4 bases for V and 4 bases for J; bases not matched to a gene: 15. The germline CDR1 and CDR2 sequences are SGHTA and FQGTGA. The CDR3 loop spans 20 amino acids. The DNA for the CDR3 is TGTGCCAGCAGCTCGAACCGACTAGCGGGGGGTCCTATCGGCACCGGGGAGCTGTTTTTT. It yields the protein CASSSNRLAGGPIGTGELFF.

In its sample, this clonotype was seen many times. The V call is TRBV3-1, the J call TRBJ2-7; 10 bases align to TRBD2. Germline V gene sequence: CDR1 LGHDT, CDR2 YNNKEL (reference sequence). The CDR3 has 20 residues. Unmatched junction bases numbered 21, after V lost 4 bases and J lost 3 bases. The CDR3 region has the DNA TGTGCCAGCAGCCCAAAGATAGGAAGCGGGAGGGCCCTGTCCTACTACGAGCAGTACTTC. Its translation is CASSPKIGSGRALSYYEQYF.

This clonotype was seen repeatedly, ten times or more. V usage is TRBV27 and J usage is TRBJ2-2; the D is unclear. Trimming left V 8 bases short and J 3 bases short, with 4 bases between. Germline values: CDR1 MNHEY, CDR2 SMNVEV (reference sequence). This CDR3 region has 11 residues. The CDR3 spells CASGDTGELFF. The CDR3 DNA sequence: TGTGCCAGCGGGGACACCGGGGAGCTGTTTTTT.

Ten or more counts support this clonotype. The chain has TRBV7-2 and TRBJ2-1; 12 nucleotides line up with TRBD2. Germline values: CDR1 SGHTA, CDR2 FQGNSA. V lost 1 base to trimming and J lost 0 bases; unmatched junction nucleotides: 7. This CDR3 has 19 residues. The CDR3 loop is CASSLVRVLAGGSYNEQFF. The CDR3, as DNA: TGTGCCAGCAGCTTAGTTAGAGTACTAGCGGGAGGCTCCTACAATGAGCAGTTCTTC. Drawing the rest from reference TRBV7-2 and TRBJ2-1, the complete variable domain is GAGVSQSPSNKVTEKGKDVELRCDPISGHTALYWYRQSLGQGLEFLIYFQGNSAPDKSGLPSDRFSAERTGGSVSTLTIQRTQQEDSAVYLCASSLVRVLAGGSYNEQFFGPGTRLTVL.

This clonotype was found many times. V usage is TRBV7-2 and J usage is TRBJ1-5, with a tentative D call TRBD1 (6 bases). Germline values: CDR1 SGHTA, CDR2 FQGNSA. The ends were cut back, 8 bases at V and 6 bases at J, with 14 bases in the middle. The CDR3 spans 13 residues. CDR3: CASARGAGQPQHF. In DNA form, the CDR3 reads TGTGCCAGCGCCCGGGGGGCAGGTCAGCCCCAGCATTTT.

Of note for this clonotype: A much larger clonotype is one base distant, so this may be a read error. The chain is built from TRBV27 and TRBJ1-4; tentative D call: TRBD1 (5 bases). The germline gives CDR1 MNHEY, CDR2 SMNVEV (reference sequence). The CDR3 is made up of 17 amino acids. The germline V and J ends were trimmed by 5 bases and 2 bases, with 18 bases remaining between them. Here the CDR3 reads CASSPLYRAGTNEKLFF. In DNA form, the CDR3 reads TGTGCCAGCAGTCCACTCTACCGTGCAGGGACTAATGAAAAACTGTTTTTT.

The genes are TRBV4-1 and TRBJ1-3, with no clear D. Trimming pared 0 bases from V and 0 bases from J, leaving 12 bases between. The length of the CDR3 is 17 residues. CDR1 is MGHRA, CDR2 YSYEKL, per germline. CDR3 in amino acids: CASSQDPPGRSGNTIYF. The DNA of the CDR3 is TGCGCCAGCAGCCAAGATCCCCCAGGCCGCTCTGGAAACACCATATATTTT.

This clonotype has at least ten counts. The V gene is TRBV6-5, the J gene TRBJ2-3; 16 nucleotides agree with TRBD2. Unmatched junction bases numbered 8, after V lost 0 bases and J lost 5 bases. Germline assignment: CDR1 MNHEY and CDR2 SVGAGI. The CDR3 contains 19 residues. The CDR3 DNA is TGTGCCAGCAGTTACTCGTTTGTGGGACTAGCGGGGGGGCTAGATACGCAGTATTTT. It is translated as CASSYSFVGLAGGLDTQYF.

The chain employs TRBV4-1 and TRBJ2-7, with D possibly called TRBD1 or TRBD2 (5 bases each). Trimming took off 1 base at V and 4 bases at J, with 14 bases between the two ends. CDR1 and CDR2 (germline): MGHRA, YSYEKL. The CDR3 is 15 residues long. CDR3 loop: CASSQGWGTVYEQYF. As DNA, the CDR3 is TGCGCCAGCAGCCAAGGGTGGGGGACGGTGTACGAGCAGTACTTC.

Many counts were recorded for this clonotype. The chain is built from TRBV10-3 and TRBJ2-5; a weak D match, TRBD1 (5 bases). Between the trimmed V and J ends, which lost 6 bases and 3 bases, there was a span of 8 bases. This CDR3 comprises 12 residues. Germline CDR1 reads ENHRY; CDR2 reads SYGVKD. Written as DNA, the CDR3 is TGTGCCATCAGAGGGGATGAAGAGACCCAGTACTTC. Protein: CAIRGDEETQYF.

This clonotype was counted at least ten times. Here the CDR3 DNA reads TGTGCCAGCAGTTTTTCCGGGAGTCGAAACGAGCAGTACTTC. As protein: CASSFSGSRNEQYF. The chain employs TRBV12-3 or TRBV12-4 and TRBJ2-7; tentative D call: TRBD2 (6 bases). This CDR3 comprises 14 residues. The ends were cut back, 3 bases at V and 5 bases at J, with 14 bases in the middle.

This rearrangement joins TRBV5-1 to TRBJ2-7; 8 bases fit TRBD1. Germline V CDR1 and CDR2: SGHRS, YFSETQ. The junction had 20 bases not matched to a gene; V was cut back by 4 bases and J by 5 bases. The CDR3 spans 18 residues. The CDR3 loop is CASSRTGKEGARSNEQYF. In DNA, the CDR3 is TGCGCCAGCAGCCGGACAGGGAAGGAGGGGGCTCGGTCTAACGAGCAGTACTTC. Variable domain in full (rest from reference TRBV5-1 and TRBJ2-7): KAGVTQTPRYLIKTRGQQVTLSCSPISGHRSVSWYQQTPGQGLQFLFEYFSETQRNKGNFPGRFSGRQFSNSRSEMNVSTLELGDSALYLCASSRTGKEGARSNEQYFGPGTRLTVT.

This clonotype appeared many times. The chain uses TRBV7-9 and TRBJ2-3; 10 bases are shared with TRBD1. Trimming took 5 bases from V and 0 from J; bases not matched to a gene: 8. This CDR3 is 17 amino acids long. CDR1 SEHNR and CDR2 FQNEAQ come from the germline V gene (reference sequence). This chain's CDR3 is CASSLWDRGPSTDTQYF. Here the CDR3 DNA reads TGTGCCAGCAGCCTTTGGGACAGGGGCCCTAGCACAGATACGCAGTATTTT.

This chain uses TRBV28 with TRBJ2-2, with a possible D match to TRBD2 (5 bases). V gave up 7 bases and J gave up 5 bases, with 17 bases separating them. Germline CDR1 is MDHEN and CDR2 is SYDVKM. This CDR3 region has 15 residues. CDR3 nucleotide sequence: TGTGCCAGCACTTGGGGATCTAGCATTACCGGGGAGCTGTTTTTT. This codes for CASTWGSSITGELFF. The variable domain in full, with the rest retrieved from reference TRBV28 and TRBJ2-2, is DVKVTQSSRYLVKRTGEKVFLECVQDMDHENMFWYRQDPGLGLRLIYFSYDVKMKEKGDIPEGYSVSREKKERFSLILESASTNQTSMYLCASTWGSSITGELFFGEGSRLTVL.

The chain couples TRBV12-3 or TRBV12-4 to TRBJ2-2, with D perhaps matching TRBD2 (6 bases). V was clipped by 6 bases and J by 1 base, with 12 bases between them. The CDR3 length is 15 residues. Written as DNA, the CDR3 is TGTGCCAGCAGCCTCTATAGCGGGAACACCGGGGAGCTGTTTTTT. This sequence encodes CASSLYSGNTGELFF.

In its sample, this clonotype was seen many times. The junction shows a germline mismatch at one end, possibly a read error. The rearrangement links TRBV6-1 to TRBJ2-5, with TRBD1 identical over 9 bases. CDR3 size: 15 residues. Germline V lookup: CDR1 MNHNS, CDR2 SASEGT. The CDR3 nucleotides are TGTGCCAGCAGTAAGGGGGGACAGGGCCAAGAGGCCCAGTACTTC. This sequence encodes CASSKGGQGQEAQYF.

This clonotype was seen a handful of times. J is TRBJ1-6 and V is TRBV7-8; no reliable D call. V was cut by 4 bases and J by 0 bases, with 13 bases left in between. The CDR3 runs to 17 residues. Per the germline V gene, CDR1 is SGHVS and CDR2 is FQNEAQ. CDR3 protein: CASSSQAKGSYNSPLHF. The CDR3 DNA reads as TGTGCCAGCAGCTCCCAGGCGAAGGGCTCCTATAATTCACCCCTCCACTTT.

This clonotype was picked up many times. The DNA of the CDR3 is TGTGCCAGCAGTCTCACCGGGACGGGGAACTACGAGCAGTACTTC. It codes for CASSLTGTGNYEQYF. The chain carries TRBV6-2 or TRBV6-3 and TRBJ2-7; possibly TRBD1 or TRBD2 for D (5 bases each). Germline values: CDR1 MNHEY, CDR2 SVGEGT. The V and J ends lost 5 bases and 3 bases respectively, with 17 bases between them. The CDR3 length is 15 residues.

The chain has TRBV5-1 and TRBJ1-2; perhaps TRBD1 as D (6 bases). This CDR3 is built from 13 residues. Germline assignment: CDR1 SGHRS and CDR2 YFSETQ. V gave up 4 bases and J gave up 6 bases, with 13 bases separating them. The CDR3 region has the DNA TGCGCCAGCAGCCCAGGGGTAGCGAATGGCTACACCTTC. Amino acids: CASSPGVANGYTF.

This clonotype appeared a single time. This clone may be a read error of a much larger clone one base away. The chain recombines TRBV9 with TRBJ2-2, with D tentatively TRBD1 (7 bases). Germline CDR1 SGDLS, CDR2 YYNGEE. This CDR3 region has 15 residues. Trimming removed 7 bases from V and 4 bases from J, with 17 bases in between. CDR3 residues: CASPGGGRGTGELFF. The CDR3 DNA reads TGTGCCAGCCCTGGAGGGGGCCGGGGCACCGGGGAGCTGTTTTTT.

The sample holds many counts of this clonotype. The CDR3 loop reads CSVETSAGGQFF. The DNA of the CDR3 is TGCAGCGTTGAAACTTCAGCGGGAGGGCAGTTCTTC. This sequence joins TRBV29-1 and TRBJ2-1; 9 bases line up with TRBD2. CDR3 size: 12 residues. The J segment lost 12 bases and the V segment lost 2 bases, leaving 5 bases of the junction unmatched. Germline V gene sequence: CDR1 SQVTM, CDR2 ANQGSEA.

CDR3 bases: TGCAGTGCTAAAGGGGGATATTTGAACACTGAAGCTTTCTTT. It translates to CSAKGGYLNTEAFF. The chain carries TRBV20-1 and TRBJ1-1; tentative D call: TRBD1 (6 bases). V shed 4 bases and J shed 0 bases, with 12 bases lying between them. This CDR3 spans 14 amino acids. CDR1 and CDR2 from the germline V gene are DFQATT and SNEGSKA (reference sequence).

Regarding this clonotype: This sequence may be a read error, since a much larger clone differs from it by one base. The CDR3 nucleotides are TGTGTCAGCAGTTCCCGGACCGTTCCGGGACAGGGGAGCACCGGGGAGCTGTTTTTT. It encodes CVSSSRTVPGQGSTGELFF. The V and J genes are TRBV12-3 or TRBV12-4 and TRBJ2-2, with 10 bases lining up with TRBD1. This CDR3 region has 19 residues.

This clonotype appeared a few times. An end of the junction does not agree with germline; a read error may underlie this. V usage is TRBV15 and J usage is TRBJ1-5; 9 bases map to TRBD1. Germline V gives CDR1 LNHNV, CDR2 YYDKDF (reference sequence). The CDR3 totals 15 residues. The CDR3 DNA follows: TGTGCCAGCAGCAGAGGAACAGGGGGCCCTCAGCCCCAGCATTTT. Its protein is CASSRGTGGPQPQHF.

This clonotype was recorded at least ten times. The chain uses TRBV20-1 and TRBJ2-5; D not certain. V was clipped by 5 bases and J by 3 bases, with 16 bases between them. Germline CDR1 reads DFQATT; CDR2 reads SNEGSKA (reference sequence). This CDR3 comprises 14 residues. The CDR3 spells CSALTGFPKETQYF. CDR3 nucleotides: TGCAGTGCTCTAACCGGGTTCCCGAAAGAGACCCAGTACTTC.